A single sample is the source of the 8 T cell receptor beta chains below, sequenced in a study of OX40 agonist ivuxolimab in advanced cancers. The assay was immunoSEQ multiplex PCR, and TCRdb's table has in-frame clones only and misses some. The sample has 65,000 to 85,000 clones; 85% are singletons. Sample: CD4+ or CD8+ T cells sorted from blood, taken in a trial of the OX40 agonist ivuxolimab. These receptors originate from an adult with an advanced solid tumor such as melanoma, head and neck, liver or kidney cancer.

The V gene is TRBV6-5, the J gene TRBJ1-3, with a weak D call TRBD1 (5 bases). Trimming left V 8 bases short and J 7 bases short, with 21 bases between. Germline V lookup: CDR1 MNHEY, CDR2 SVGAGI. This CDR3 contains 15 residues. The CDR3 bases are TGTGCCAGCGCCAGGGTCTCGAGTGGTGAGAACACCATATATTTT. Protein sequence: CASARVSSGENTIYF.

J is TRBJ2-2 and V is TRBV30; 7 bases fit TRBD1. J gave up 2 bases and V 0 bases, and 6 bases lay outside the gene matches. The length of the CDR3 is 16 residues. The germline V gene encodes CDR1 GTSNPN and CDR2 SVGIG (reference sequence). The CDR3 is CAWSVLDRKNTGELFF. In nucleotides, the CDR3 is TGTGCCTGGAGTGTACTGGACAGGAAAAACACCGGGGAGCTGTTTTTT.

In this sample, this clone turned up once. This chain joins TRBV25-1 and TRBJ1-5; TRBD1 is a possible D gene (5 bases). V was clipped by 3 bases and J by 7 bases, with 13 bases between them. Germline CDR1 MGHDK, CDR2 SYGVNS. The CDR3 has 14 amino acids. The CDR3 region is CASSDPGHSQPQHF. CDR3 sequence (DNA): TGTGCCAGCAGTGATCCAGGGCACAGCCAGCCCCAGCATTTT. Based on the CDR3 plus reference TRBV25-1 and TRBJ1-5, the full variable domain is EADIYQTPRYLVIGTGKKITLECSQTMGHDKMYWYQQDPGMELHLIHYSYGVNSTEKGDLSSESTVSRIRTEHFPLTLESARPSHTSQYLCASSDPGHSQPQHFGDGTRLSIL.

The V call is TRBV5-5, the J call TRBJ2-1, with 8 bases lining up with TRBD2. With V trimmed by 5 bases and J by 0 bases, 10 bases remained unmatched. This CDR3 is 17 amino acids long. Germline V gives CDR1 SGHKS, CDR2 YYEKEE (reference sequence). This chain's CDR3 is CASRSWGSGNSYNEQFF. The CDR3 nucleotides are TGTGCCAGCAGATCTTGGGGTAGCGGGAACTCCTACAATGAGCAGTTCTTC.

V gene TRBV9 combines with J gene TRBJ2-3; 7 bases agree with TRBD2. The junction had 7 bases not matched to a gene; V was cut back by 1 base and J by 2 bases. CDR3 length: 16 amino acids. Germline CDR1 SGDLS, CDR2 YYNGEE. CDR3 region: CASSVLPSGNTDTQYF. In DNA, the CDR3 is TGTGCCAGCAGCGTACTCCCTAGCGGAAACACAGATACGCAGTATTTT.

This chain joins TRBV15 and TRBJ1-2, with TRBD1 matching 7 bases. This CDR3 is built from 16 residues. Germline V lookup: CDR1 LNHNV, CDR2 YYDKDF (reference sequence). The V segment lost 1 base and the J segment 2 bases; nucleotides outside the gene matches: 7. The CDR3 sequence: CATSRVGDSLNYGYTF. The CDR3 nucleotides are TGTGCCACCAGCAGAGTGGGGGACAGCCTAAACTATGGCTACACCTTC. Using reference TRBV15 and TRBJ1-2 for the parts outside the CDR3, the full variable domain is DAMVIQNPRYQVTQFGKPVTLSCSQTLNHNVMYWYQQKSSQAPKLLFHYYDKDFNNEADTPDNFQSRRPNTSFCFLDIRSPGLGDTAMYLCATSRVGDSLNYGYTFGSGTRLTVV.

The chain recombines TRBV10-3 with TRBJ2-3, with D hard to call. Germline V gene sequence: CDR1 ENHRY, CDR2 SYGVKD. The CDR3 extends over 15 amino acids. V lost 10 bases and J lost 4, with 21 bases in between. The CDR3 DNA follows: TGTGCCACCACCCCCGGCGAAGGAAGCCCAGATACGCAGTATTTT. Protein: CATTPGEGSPDTQYF.

The chain uses TRBV6-5 and TRBJ1-1; D ambiguous. Per the germline V gene, CDR1 is MNHEY and CDR2 is SVGAGI. The CDR3 contains 12 residues. V lost 5 bases, J lost 7 bases, and 11 bases lay in between. The CDR3 nucleotides are TGTGCCAGCAGTCGGAAGGACGGTGAAGCTTTCTTT. Its protein is CASSRKDGEAFF.